The subject of this entry is one T cell receptor beta chain. What it binds is unknown. Germline V lookup: CDR1 SEHNR, CDR2 FQNEAQ (reference sequence). V dropped 4 bases and J dropped 8; count of bases not matched to a gene: 9. The CDR3 has 16 amino acids. TCRdb analysed the reads with MiXCR anew, one entry per CDR3 protein. The table lists roughly 220,000 distinct CDR3 sequences, about 39% of them singletons. This entry comes from a study of T cell repertoires in cytomegalovirus infection. Study-level background: In the study, CMV epitopes included recently identified HLA-C-restricted and well-studied HLA-B-restricted ones. Matching HLA type, along with CMV infection, was indicated by public TCR beta signatures. Broader study findings: Public TCR beta family frequency separated CMV-and-HLA carriers, including in an independent cohort. HLA-C-restricted TCR beta clonotypes specific for CMV led the ex vivo response.

Sequenced material: CD8+ T cells from cultured PBMCs, taken from culture after CMV antigen stimulation. The source is a human donor in good health (CMV status not recorded). Some clones in this sample may be carry-over from other donors' samples. The genes are TRBV7-9 and TRBJ2-1, with TRBD2 matching over 12 bases. CDR3 coding DNA: TGTGCCAGCAGCTCCACCCCTAGCGGGGGGGGAGATGAGCAGTTCTTC. It translates to CASSSTPSGGGDEQFF.